This entry is about one TCR beta chain. This clone was counted a few times. No clone much larger than this one lies a single base away; base qualities are absent. This record comes from a study of blood T cell repertoires in acute mononucleosis (TCRdb year 2020). Some background on the complete study: To capture the primary response, acute-phase samples were obtained within 2 weeks of when symptoms began. In the acute phase, YVL-BR-specific cells accounted for a mean of approximately 2% of blood CD8 T cells, and GLC-BM-specific cells for a mean of about 1.2%. A mean blood EBV load of approximately 4 log10 genome copies per million B cells was observed during acute infection, and a mean blood EBV load of 2 to 3 was observed at convalescence. On the study overall, not on this receptor specifically: The low acute-to-convalescent clonotype overlap might be partly explained by sampling error, because only a fraction of each donor's blood was analyzed. Persistence into convalescence was observed for only around 9% of unique acute clonotypes, yet most of the response was made up by these persisting clonotypes, and the remaining acute clonotypes were seemingly replaced by new diverse de novo clonotypes. Only three donors were included in the cohort, so group averages were based on very few individuals. For BRLF1 (YVL-BR), TCRalpha CDR3 motifs played a dominant role and TCRbeta a minimal role in TCR repertoire selection.

Between the V and J ends, shortened by 6 bases and 3 bases respectively, the junction contains 18 bases. The CDR1 and CDR2 encoded by the germline V gene are MDHEN and SYDVKM. Its CDR3 holds 15 amino acids, cysteine through phenylalanine. The sequence is cut down to CDR3 DNA, 45 bases in frame from base 1. Sample time point, as interpreted from the label and publication: acute infectious mononucleosis, at clinical presentation within 2 weeks of symptom onset (visit 1). CD8 T cell responses to two immunodominant EBV epitopes, BRLF1 109 (YVL-BR) and BMLF1 280 (GLC-BM), were tracked in the study over primary infection. A positive serum heterophile antibody test and EBV viral capsid antigen-specific IgM indicated primary EBV infection. Total CD8 T cells were first enriched from PBMCs by magnetic positive selection (MACS). A FACSAria III was used to sort live CD3+ CD8+ tetramer+ cells to a purity above 85%. Cell sorting used a PE-conjugated tetramer carrying the BRLF1 109-117 peptide. At both acute infection and convalescence, EBV epitope-specific CD8 T cells were tetramer-sorted, and the TCR repertoires of those cells were deep-sequenced directly ex vivo. Donors were a few people aged roughly 18 to 29 with clinical acute infectious mononucleosis and laboratory evidence of primary EBV infection. Heparinized peripheral blood was drawn at clinical presentation with mononucleosis symptoms and again about 6 months later. Ficoll-Paque density gradient centrifugation was used to isolate PBMCs.

For TCR profiling, total RNA from at least 10,000 sorted tetramer+ CD8 T cells was reverse transcribed into cDNA. PCR amplification of CDR3 regions used primers annealing to V and J regions and added unique molecular identifiers so that templates could be tracked. Profiling of the TCRalpha and TCRbeta chains was done on the immunoSEQ platform, including the sequencing and error-correction standards of that platform. In the authors' own workflow: Clonal copy numbers were corrected for sequencing and PCR errors, and IMGT conventions were followed to define CDR3s. Analysis was restricted to productive rearrangements and was performed with immunoSEQ Analyzer versions 2.0 and 3.0, and gene-pairing frequencies were further processed in Microsoft Excel. Circos plots were used to visualize V-J pairings, and MEME plus a custom motifSearch program were used to find CDR3 motifs. The OLGA algorithm was used to calculate the probability of generation of TCR sequences. Clonotypes seen at both visits were called persistent; those seen only acutely were nonpersistent; those seen only at convalescence were de novo. Any amino acid clonotype used by more than one donor was defined as a public TCR. TCRdb limited this immuneACCESS table to in-frame rearrangements with V and J called. A share of clones is missing; checked studies link under half to unresolved V genes, and the rest is unexplained. Clonal size and the V and J genes are those of that table, whereas D and trimming came from the DNA. In this sample the table shows about 7,200 clones, around a quarter of which occur a single time. The ten largest clones take up 25% to 30% of the sample.

The chain is encoded by TRBV28 joined to TRBJ2-7, and TRBD2 may be the D gene, going by 5 matching bases. This clonotype was obtained from a woman aged 18-29 years with infectious mononucleosis caused by EBV. This sample comprised EBV YVL epitope tetramer+ CD8+ T cells sorted from PBMCs, obtained during acute infectious mononucleosis. According to the study, the label for this sample's cell subset or site signals: CD8 T cells binding a tetramer with EBV BRLF1 109-117 peptide (YVL-BR). The CDR3 here reads CASSPGVGEGYEQYF. The base sequence is TGTGCCAGCAGCCCCGGGGTAGGTGAAGGCTACGAGCAGTACTTC.